This T cell receptor beta chain is from a study of cytomegalovirus exposure and HLA in healthy donors. Whole-study context: Earlier, 100 million to 120 million unique TCR beta sequences were recovered from some 200 million T cells by an analysis. Researchers found that around 80% of about 400 genotyped donors fell within the Caucasian-associated ancestry cluster. Notes on the study in general: TCR beta V- and J-gene trimming, according to a later analysis, was linked to a missense DCLRE1C variant. Association of some 18,000 TCR beta sequences with HLA alleles was found at 0.05 false discovery rate in a later analysis.

CDR3 size: 15 residues. Trimming removed 6 bases from V and 7 bases from J; junction bases left unmatched: 10. The germline V gene encodes CDR1 SGHTA and CDR2 FQGTGA. The study ran its PCR with 60 Vbeta and 13 Jbeta primers. The repertoire was sequenced with immunoSEQ multiplex PCR; TCRdb's copy has only in-frame clones and lacks some. Of about 98,000 clones listed, under 75% are singletons. The sample holds a few counts of this clone. The antigen is undetermined. Material for sequencing was PBMCs. The receptor was derived from a man aged 45-65 years in good health and CMV-seronegative. The rearrangement uses TRBV7-3 and TRBJ2-1; 9 bases are shared with TRBD2. CDR3 protein: CASSSAGGTSNEQFF. CDR3 DNA: TGTGCCAGCAGTTCAGCGGGAGGAACGAGTAATGAGCAGTTCTTC.